Shown below are 31 T cell receptor beta chains from a single sample sequenced in a study of response to subunit inactivated influenza vaccine. TCRdb redid the calling of the RT-PCR reads with MiXCR, one entry per CDR3 protein. The sample holds about 700,000 distinct CDR3 sequences; 15% to 18% are singletons and the top ten take 9.5% to 13%. This specimen was PBMCs from blood, taken 11 to 12 days after vaccination. The receptors come from a man aged 45-60 years who received an inactivated influenza vaccine.

The sample holds a few counts of this clonotype. The chain links TRBV12-3 or TRBV12-4 to TRBJ2-7, with 9 bases identical to TRBD1. The CDR3 length is 16 residues. V lost 1 base to trimming and J lost 3 bases; unmatched junction nucleotides: 7. CDR3 amino acids: CASSLGRWDRDYEQYF. CDR3 in DNA: TGTGCCAGCAGTTTAGGGCGCTGGGACAGGGACTACGAGCAGTACTTC.

This clonotype was seen only a few times. The chain carries TRBV14 and TRBJ1-1, with TRBD1 as a possible D gene (6 bases). Germline V gives CDR1 SGHDN, CDR2 FVKESK. This CDR3 is built from 14 residues. V was clipped by 2 bases and J by 10 bases, with 17 bases between them. The CDR3 here is CASSQTRGVMRAFF. CDR3 bases: TGTGCCAGCAGCCAAACAAGGGGGGTGATGAGAGCTTTCTTT.

This clonotype was detected a few times. The chain links TRBV15 to TRBJ2-7; D ambiguous. Germline-derived CDR1 and CDR2 are LNHNV and YYDKDF (reference sequence). V dropped 1 base and J dropped 7 bases, with 11 bases sitting between them. The CDR3 extends over 13 amino acids. The CDR3 region is CATSRGLSSEQYF. The CDR3 coding sequence is TGTGCCACCAGCAGAGGCCTTTCGTCGGAGCAGTACTTC.

This clonotype has at least ten counts. The V gene is TRBV12-3 or TRBV12-4, the J gene TRBJ1-1, with TRBD1 identical over 9 bases. After removal of 5 bases from V and 7 bases from J, the junction contained 5 bases not matched to a gene. CDR3 size: 13 residues. CDR3 protein: CASSPGTGSEAFF. In DNA, the CDR3 is TGTGCCAGCAGTCCCGGGACAGGGAGTGAAGCTTTCTTT.

The chain employs TRBV20-1 and TRBJ2-7; tentatively, D is TRBD1 (6 bases). The germline CDR1 and CDR2 sequences are DFQATT and SNEGSKA (reference sequence). This CDR3 region has 15 residues. The V gene lost 5 bases and the J gene lost 2 bases, with 19 bases spanning the gap. The CDR3: CSAFSDRRNPYEQYF. In DNA form, the CDR3 reads TGCAGTGCTTTTTCCGACAGGAGAAATCCCTACGAGCAGTACTTC.

The rearrangement joins TRBV24-1 to TRBJ2-6, with D possibly called TRBD1 or TRBD2 (5 bases each). V dropped 9 bases and J dropped 3 bases, with 14 bases sitting between them. Germline V gene lookup returns CDR1 KGHDR and CDR2 SFDVKD. CDR3 length: 15 amino acids. The CDR3 sequence: CATSQGPVGANVLTF. As DNA, the CDR3 is TGTGCCACCTCCCAGGGACCAGTTGGGGCCAACGTCCTGACTTTC.

The V call is TRBV3-1, the J call TRBJ2-7; 9 bases agree with TRBD1. V was pared by 3 bases and J by 2 bases, with 5 bases of the junction left unmatched. The length of the CDR3 is 15 residues. The germline V gene encodes CDR1 LGHDT and CDR2 YNNKEL (reference sequence). The CDR3 sequence is CASSHGTGCAYEQYF. The CDR3 DNA follows: TGTGCCAGCAGCCACGGGACAGGGTGTGCCTACGAGCAGTACTTC.

This clonotype was detected a few times. The chain recombines TRBV20-1 with TRBJ2-1; perhaps TRBD2 as D (5 bases). Germline V gene lookup returns CDR1 DFQATT and CDR2 SNEGSKA (reference sequence). V dropped 1 base and J dropped 3 bases, with 13 bases sitting between them. The CDR3 consists of 15 residues. The CDR3 coding sequence is TGCAGTGCTAGAGTTTCCAGCGGAAACTACAATGAGCAGTTCTTC. It yields the protein CSARVSSGNYNEQFF.

J is TRBJ1-3 and V is TRBV3-1, with D unresolved. This CDR3 is 16 amino acids long. CDR1 and CDR2 (germline): LGHDT, YNNKEL (reference sequence). The germline V and J ends were trimmed by 2 bases and 0 bases, with 11 bases remaining between them. This CDR3 is CASSQRRLDSGNTIYF. CDR3 in DNA: TGTGCCAGCAGCCAACGGAGGCTTGACTCTGGAAACACCATATATTTT.

This clonotype came up a few times. V gene TRBV7-2 combines with J gene TRBJ2-2; D is unresolved. The CDR3 is 16 amino acids. The V and J ends lost 0 bases and 3 bases respectively, with 11 bases between them. The germline CDR1 and CDR2 sequences are SGHTA and FQGNSA. In DNA form, the CDR3 reads TGTGCCAGCAGCTTAGCGCAGGATGACTACACCGGGGAGCTGTTTTTT. This gives the protein CASSLAQDDYTGELFF.

In its sample, this clonotype was seen a few times. The rearrangement links TRBV6-5 to TRBJ1-1; no definite D call. The CDR3 is 12 amino acids. Per germline, CDR1 MNHEY and CDR2 SVGAGI. V was pared by 6 bases and J by 4 bases, with 9 bases between. CDR3: CASREEGTEAFF. CDR3 nucleotide sequence: TGTGCCAGCAGAGAAGAGGGCACTGAAGCTTTCTTT.

This clonotype was detected only a few times. J is TRBJ2-3 and V is TRBV12-3 or TRBV12-4; the D is unclear. The CDR3 consists of 15 residues. V was pared by 5 bases and J by 1 base, with 13 bases between. The CDR3 DNA reads as TGTGCCAGCAGTCCCCTTGCACCAGGCACAGATACGCAGTATTTT. It codes for CASSPLAPGTDTQYF.

The chain combines TRBV2 with TRBJ2-5; the D gene is possibly TRBD1 (5 bases). Trimming took 3 bases from V and 5 from J, leaving 13 bases between them. Germline V gene sequence: CDR1 SNHLY, CDR2 FYNNEI. The CDR3 is 14 amino acids. The CDR3 DNA is TGTGCCAGCAGTGATCACAGGCGTTCGGAGACCCAGTACTTC. It is translated as CASSDHRRSETQYF.

This clonotype was picked up a small number of times. CDR3 in DNA: TGTGCCAGCAGCTCAATAGACACCGTAGACATTTTCTTT. Its translation: CASSSIDTVDIFF. V is TRBV7-2 and J is TRBJ1-1; unclear D gene. Trimming removed 4 bases at V and 13 bases at J, with 19 bases between. Germline-derived CDR1 and CDR2 are SGHTA and FQGNSA. The CDR3 is 13 residues long. Variable domain in full (rest from reference TRBV7-2 and TRBJ1-1): GAGVSQSPSNKVTEKGKDVELRCDPISGHTALYWYRQSLGQGLEFLIYFQGNSAPDKSGLPSDRFSAERTGGSVSTLTIQRTQQEDSAVYLCASSSIDTVDIFFGQGTRLTVV.

This clonotype was seen a few times. CDR3 bases: TGTGCCTGGAGTGCGGGGCTAGCGGTGATGATGACGGAGACCCAGTACTTC. It translates to CAWSAGLAVMMTETQYF. The chain links TRBV30 to TRBJ2-5, with 7 bases matching TRBD2. J lost 5 bases, V lost 1 base, and 16 bases had no gene match. The CDR3 consists of 17 residues. CDR1 is GTSNPN, CDR2 SVGIG, per germline (reference sequence).

The rearrangement joins TRBV7-3 to TRBJ2-1, with 7 bases lining up with TRBD1. The V and J ends lost 4 bases and 7 bases, in that order; junction bases with no gene match: 4. Germline V gene sequence: CDR1 SGHTA, CDR2 FQGTGA. The CDR3 has 13 residues. The CDR3 coding sequence is TGTGCCAGCAGCTCATGGGACAGAAATGAGCAGTTCTTC. This codes for CASSSWDRNEQFF.

This clonotype was counted a few times. The junction does not match germline at one end; this may be a read error. V gene TRBV28 combines with J gene TRBJ2-7, with TRBD1 matching 10 bases. This CDR3 is built from 16 residues. Germline V gene data show CDR1 as MDHEN and CDR2 as SYDVKM. CDR3: CATSSPTGTGVYEQYF. Here the CDR3 DNA reads TGTGCCACCAGTTCACCTACCGGGACAGGGGTATACGAGCAGTACTTC.

This chain joins TRBV20-1 and TRBJ1-2; TRBD1 agrees at 7 bases. The ends lost 6 bases at V and 2 bases at J; junction bases unmatched: 9. CDR1 and CDR2 (germline): DFQATT, SNEGSKA (reference sequence). This CDR3 contains 14 residues. The CDR3 spells CSAQTTGRNYGYTF. The CDR3 coding sequence is TGCAGTGCCCAGACGACAGGGAGGAACTATGGCTACACCTTC.

This clonotype has just a few counts. This chain uses TRBV4-2 with TRBJ2-2; D is possibly TRBD2 (5 bases). Germline V gene data show CDR1 as LGHNA and CDR2 as YNFKEQ. The CDR3 is made up of 16 amino acids. V dropped 0 bases and J dropped 3 bases, with 11 bases sitting between them. The CDR3 region is CASSQEGSGYTGELFF. In DNA form, the CDR3 reads TGTGCCAGCAGCCAAGAAGGAAGCGGATACACCGGGGAGCTGTTTTTT.

This clonotype turned up a few times. The chain is built from TRBV5-1 and TRBJ2-3, with D unclear. Germline V gene sequence: CDR1 SGHRS, CDR2 YFSETQ. The CDR3 is 12 residues long. Trimming took off 5 bases at V and 5 bases at J, with 9 bases between the two ends. CDR3 coding DNA: TGCGCCAGCAGACATCTGGGAGATACGCAGTATTTT. This gives the protein CASRHLGDTQYF.

The gene calls are TRBV5-5 and TRBJ2-1, with TRBD2 matching 7 bases. Germline V CDR1 and CDR2: SGHKS, YYEKEE (reference sequence). J lost 3 bases, V lost 3 bases, and 9 bases had no gene match. This CDR3 comprises 16 residues. The CDR3 protein is CASSWGEGLFYNEQFF. The DNA for the CDR3 is TGTGCCAGCAGCTGGGGGGAGGGCCTCTTCTACAATGAGCAGTTCTTC.

This clonotype was recorded a few times. The chain has TRBV6-1 and TRBJ1-3, with D perhaps matching TRBD1 (6 bases). V was cut by 5 bases and J by 1 base, with 12 bases left in between. The CDR3 runs 15 residues. Germline V gene data show CDR1 as MNHNS and CDR2 as SASEGT. In nucleotides, the CDR3 is TGTGCCAGCAGTCTCGGACAGAAGTCTGGAAACACCATATATTTT. Translated: CASSLGQKSGNTIYF.

This clonotype was detected many times. V and J are TRBV29-1 and TRBJ2-1, with 8 bases lining up with TRBD2. Germline loops: CDR1 SQVTM, CDR2 ANQGSEA. V gave up 6 bases and J gave up 7 bases; unmatched junction bases: 11. The CDR3 sequence is 14 residues long. CDR3 nucleotide sequence: TGCAGCGTCTCGCCGGGACTAGAAATGAATGAGCAGTTCTTC. It yields the protein CSVSPGLEMNEQFF.

The chain joins TRBV12-3 or TRBV12-4 to TRBJ1-3, with D possibly being TRBD1 (5 bases). The CDR3 is made up of 14 amino acids. Trimming took 6 bases from V and 9 from J, leaving 18 bases between them. DNA of the CDR3: TGTGCCAGCAGAGACCTTTCGCCGGGGCTCACCATATATTTT. The encoded protein is CASRDLSPGLTIYF.

J is TRBJ2-1 and V is TRBV20-1, with 10 bases aligning to TRBD1. Per the germline V gene, CDR1 is DFQATT and CDR2 is SNEGSKA (reference sequence). J was trimmed by 4 bases and V by 5 bases; bases with no gene match: 5. The CDR3 totals 14 residues. The CDR3, as DNA: TGCAGTGCTGCGGGACAGGGGAAGTACAATGAGCAGTTCTTC. Encoded protein: CSAAGQGKYNEQFF.

The rearrangement links TRBV9 to TRBJ2-3; D might be TRBD2 (5 bases). This CDR3 has 15 residues. Germline assignment: CDR1 SGDLS and CDR2 YYNGEE. V lost 0 bases, J lost 4 bases, and 12 bases lay in between. Written as DNA, the CDR3 is TGTGCCAGCAGCGTAGTGGGCGGGTCCTCAGATACGCAGTATTTT. Translation gives CASSVVGGSSDTQYF.

This clonotype was counted at least ten times. The V gene is TRBV4-3, the J gene TRBJ2-1; 13 bases are shared with TRBD2. The CDR3 consists of 20 residues. The ends lost 0 bases at V and 2 bases at J; junction bases unmatched: 10. Germline V gene data show CDR1 as LGHNA and CDR2 as YSLEER. The CDR3 reads CASSQESLPGLAGTYNEQFF. The CDR3 DNA reads TGCGCCAGCAGCCAAGAGTCCCTCCCGGGACTAGCGGGAACCTACAATGAGCAGTTCTTC.

The genes are TRBV18 and TRBJ2-1; 8 positions agree with TRBD1. This CDR3 spans 16 amino acids. The germline V gene encodes CDR1 KGHSH and CDR2 LQKENI. V trimming: 2 bases; J trimming: 4 bases; junction bases outside the gene matches: 7. In nucleotides, the CDR3 is TGTGCCAGCTCACCAATGGGCAGGGGGCCATACAATGAGCAGTTCTTC. Amino acid sequence: CASSPMGRGPYNEQFF.

The rearrangement joins TRBV7-3 to TRBJ2-7; weak D call: TRBD1 (5 bases). The CDR3 has 13 amino acids. CDR1 is SGHTA, CDR2 FQGTGA, per germline. Trimming pared 5 bases from V and 4 bases from J, leaving 12 bases between. The CDR3 nucleotides read TGTGCCAGCAGCCCCTCCGCAGGGTACGAGCAGTACTTC. Translating it yields CASSPSAGYEQYF.

CDR3 sequence: CASSPSTGTETQYF. DNA for the CDR3: TGTGCCAGCTCACCAAGCACGGGTACGGAGACCCAGTACTTC. The V call is TRBV18, the J call TRBJ2-5; D ambiguous. The CDR3 covers 14 residues. Trimming left V 2 bases short and J 5 bases short, with 12 bases between. CDR1 and CDR2 (germline): KGHSH, LQKENI.

In this sample, this clonotype turned up a few times. V is TRBV6-1 and J is TRBJ1-1; 8 positions agree with TRBD1. The CDR3 is 14 amino acids. Germline assignment: CDR1 MNHNS and CDR2 SASEGT. After removal of 6 bases from V and 2 bases from J, the junction contained 5 bases not matched to a gene. The CDR3 region is CASRAGTGNTEAFF. DNA of the CDR3: TGTGCCAGCAGGGCCGGGACAGGTAACACTGAAGCTTTCTTT.